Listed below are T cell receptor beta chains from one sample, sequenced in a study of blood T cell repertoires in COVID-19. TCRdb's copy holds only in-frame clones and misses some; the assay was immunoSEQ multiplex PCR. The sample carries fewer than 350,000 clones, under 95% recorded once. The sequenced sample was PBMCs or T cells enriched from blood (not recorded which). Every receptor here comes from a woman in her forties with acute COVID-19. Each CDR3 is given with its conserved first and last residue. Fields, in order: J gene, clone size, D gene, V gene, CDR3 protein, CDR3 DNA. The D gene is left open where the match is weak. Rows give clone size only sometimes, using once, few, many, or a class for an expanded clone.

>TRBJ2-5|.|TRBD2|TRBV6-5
CATRSGGARETQYF
TGTGCCACCAGAAGCGGGGGGGCCCGGGAGACCCAGTACTTC
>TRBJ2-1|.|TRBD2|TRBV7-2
CASSLFGGRARNEQFF
TGTGCCAGCAGCTTATTCGGAGGGAGGGCCCGGAATGAGCAGTTCTTC
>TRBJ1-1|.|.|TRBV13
CASSDMGSHTEAFF
TGTGCCAGCTCTGATATGGGCAGCCACACTGAAGCTTTCTTT
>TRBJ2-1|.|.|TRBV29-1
CSVAPQGNEQFF
TGCAGCGTTGCCCCCCAGGGCAATGAGCAGTTCTTC
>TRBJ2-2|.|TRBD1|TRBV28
CASSLSPGTGGAGELFF
TGTGCCAGCAGTTTATCACCCGGGACAGGGGGCGCCGGGGAGCTGTTTTTT
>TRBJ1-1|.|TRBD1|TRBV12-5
CASGRQGGTEAFF
TGTGCTAGTGGTAGACAGGGGGGAACTGAAGCTTTCTTT
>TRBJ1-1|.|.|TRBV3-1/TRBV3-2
CASSHPKATEAFF
TGTGCCAGCAGCCATCCAAAAGCCACTGAAGCTTTCTTT
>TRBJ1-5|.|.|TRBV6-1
CASSESGGSNQPQHF
TGTGCCAGCAGTGAATCCGGAGGTAGCAATCAGCCCCAGCATTTT
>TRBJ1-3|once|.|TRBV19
CASSASQGRGSGNTIYF
TGTGCCAGTAGTGCCTCACAGGGAAGAGGCTCTGGAAACACCATATATTTT
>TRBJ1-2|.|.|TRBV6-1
CASSEVRDYGYTF
TGTGCCAGCAGTGAAGTGAGGGATTATGGCTACACCTTC
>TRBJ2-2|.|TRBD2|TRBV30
CACRSGTSNTGELFF
TGTGCCTGCCGCAGCGGGACTTCCAACACCGGGGAGCTGTTTTTT
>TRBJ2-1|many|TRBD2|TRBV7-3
CASSLLAGEAADEQFF
TGTGCCAGCAGCTTACTTGCGGGAGAAGCGGCGGATGAGCAGTTCTTC
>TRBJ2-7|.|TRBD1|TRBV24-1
CATSDFSGGGYEQYF
TGTGCCACCAGTGATTTCTCAGGGGGCGGGTACGAGCAGTACTTC
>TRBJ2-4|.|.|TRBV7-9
CASSPRVAKNIQYF
TGTGCCAGCAGCCCCAGGGTTGCCAAAAACATTCAGTACTTC
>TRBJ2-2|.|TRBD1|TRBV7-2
CASSRRTGTNTGELFF
TGTGCCAGCAGCCGCCGGACAGGGACGAACACCGGGGAGCTGTTTTTT
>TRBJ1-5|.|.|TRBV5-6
CASSLRTVNQPQHF
TGTGCCAGCAGCCTACGGACAGTAAATCAGCCCCAGCATTTT
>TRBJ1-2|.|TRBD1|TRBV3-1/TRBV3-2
CASSQERGGTGDHGYTF
TGTGCCAGCAGCCAAGAGCGGGGCGGGACAGGGGATCATGGCTACACCTTC
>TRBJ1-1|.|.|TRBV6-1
CASSRQNTEAFF
TGTGCCAGCAGTAGACAGAACACTGAAGCTTTCTTT
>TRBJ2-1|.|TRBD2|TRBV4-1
CASSLRGGLAGNEQFF
TGCGCCAGCAGCCTAAGGGGAGGGCTAGCGGGCAATGAGCAGTTCTTC
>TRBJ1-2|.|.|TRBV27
CASSLSRVGSAYSYTF
TGTGCCAGCAGTTTATCCCGAGTCGGGTCTGCCTACAGCTACACCTTC
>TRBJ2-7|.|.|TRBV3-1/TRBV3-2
CASSLRSEQYF
TGTGCCAGCAGCCTACGGAGCGAGCAGTACTTC
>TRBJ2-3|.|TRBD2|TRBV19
CASSRGTSGEGDTQYF
TGTGCCAGTAGTAGGGGGACTAGTGGGGAGGGAGATACGCAGTATTTT
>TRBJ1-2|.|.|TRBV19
CASSADPASGYGYTF
TGTGCCAGTAGTGCTGACCCTGCCTCAGGGTATGGCTACACCTTC
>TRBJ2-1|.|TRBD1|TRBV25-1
CASSEQGAYNEQFF
TGTGCCAGCAGTGAACAGGGGGCCTACAATGAGCAGTTCTTC
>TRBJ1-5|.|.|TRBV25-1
CASRDSYSNQPQHF
TGTGCCAGCAGAGACAGTTATAGCAATCAGCCCCAGCATTTT
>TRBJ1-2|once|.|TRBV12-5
CASGFQTRQGFYGYTF
TGTGCTAGTGGTTTTCAAACGCGTCAGGGTTTCTATGGCTACACCTTC
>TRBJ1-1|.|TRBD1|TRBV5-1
CASSGDRGRRTEAFF
TGCGCCAGCAGCGGCGACAGGGGGCGAAGGACTGAAGCTTTCTTT
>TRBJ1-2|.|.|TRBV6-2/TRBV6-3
CASSSNSYGYTF
TGTGCCAGCAGTTCTAACTCCTATGGCTACACCTTC
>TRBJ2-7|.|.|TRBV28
CASRLQGYEQYF
TGTGCCAGCAGGCTCCAGGGCTACGAGCAGTACTTC
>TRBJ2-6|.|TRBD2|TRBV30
CAWRVAGGFGANVLTF
TGTGCCTGGAGGGTAGCGGGGGGCTTTGGGGCCAACGTCCTGACTTTC
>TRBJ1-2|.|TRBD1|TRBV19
CASRDRGEGYTF
TGTGCCAGCAGAGACAGGGGCGAAGGCTACACCTTC
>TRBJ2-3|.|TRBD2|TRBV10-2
CASSPTSGPPYTQYF
TGCGCCAGCAGCCCAACTAGCGGTCCTCCGTATACGCAGTATTTT
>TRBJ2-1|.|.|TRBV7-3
CASSKNSGGYNEQFF
TGTGCCAGCAGCAAAAACTCCGGAGGGTACAATGAGCAGTTCTTC
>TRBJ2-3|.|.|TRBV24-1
CATSDAADGGSTDTQYF
TGTGCCACCAGTGATGCTGCCGATGGCGGTAGCACAGATACGCAGTATTTT
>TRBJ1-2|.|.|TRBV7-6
CASSFMRGYGYTF
TGTGCCAGCAGCTTCATGAGAGGATATGGCTACACCTTC
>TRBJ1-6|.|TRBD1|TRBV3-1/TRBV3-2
CASSPGTGIVTPLHF
TGTGCCAGCAGTCCCGGGACAGGGATCGTTACACCCCTCCACTTT
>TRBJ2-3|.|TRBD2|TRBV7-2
CASSFRLAGNTDTQYF
TGTGCCAGCAGCTTTAGACTAGCGGGGAACACAGATACGCAGTATTTT
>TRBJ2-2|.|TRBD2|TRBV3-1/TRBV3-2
CASSLSGGHTGELFF
TGTGCCAGCAGCCTTAGCGGGGGGCACACCGGGGAGCTGTTTTTT
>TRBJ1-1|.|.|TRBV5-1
CASSLIVNTEAFF
TGCGCCAGCAGCTTGATAGTGAACACTGAAGCTTTCTTT
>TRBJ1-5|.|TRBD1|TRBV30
CAWSQGGFNQPQHF
TGTGCCTGGAGTCAGGGGGGCTTTAATCAGCCCCAGCATTTT
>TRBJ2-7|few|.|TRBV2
CASMTASEQYF
TGTGCCAGCATGACAGCCTCCGAGCAGTACTTC
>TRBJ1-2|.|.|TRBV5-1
CASSAGEAYGYTF
TGCGCCAGCAGCGCCGGAGAGGCCTATGGCTACACCTTC
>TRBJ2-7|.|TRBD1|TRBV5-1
CASSPGTGGPWQQYF
TGCGCCAGCAGCCCCGGGACAGGGGGCCCTTGGCAGCAGTACTTC
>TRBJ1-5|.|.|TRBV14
CASSRSGGGNQPQHF
TGTGCCAGCAGCCGGTCGGGGGGGGGCAATCAGCCCCAGCATTTT